The following is a T cell receptor (beta chain) sequence with its context. The data were taken from a study of blood T cell repertoires in COVID-19. About the research overall: Material from acute and convalescent COVID-19 was sourced from the United States, Italy and Spain.

In the source study's methods: Estimation of nucleated cell counts was performed using reference gene primer amplification. The assay was immunoSEQ multiplex PCR, and TCRdb's table has in-frame clones only and misses some. V, J and clone size reflect that table, while D and trimming were determined from the DNA. The sample yields about 240,000 clones, 85% to 90% seen once. This TCR derives from a woman aged 65 to 85 with active or convalescent COVID-19. Material for sequencing was peripheral blood.

The CDR3 is CASRVRYDWGGYTF. The CDR3 bases are TGTGCCAGCAGAGTCCGGTACGACTGGGGCGGCTACACCTTC. The chain is built from TRBV6-5 and TRBJ1-2, with a tentative D call TRBD1 (5 bases). The CDR3 is 14 residues long. V gave up 6 bases and J gave up 8 bases, with 19 bases separating them. Per the germline V gene, CDR1 is MNHEY and CDR2 is SVGAGI.